The entry that follows covers one T cell receptor beta chain sequence. The target antigen is unknown. The sample originates from a study of post-analysis software for immune sequencing data. Broader study findings: The study found significantly lower normalized Chao1 diversity in multiple sclerosis patients than in controls. Compared with controls, patients had more of 4 to 6 TRBV segments, including TRBV5-6, TRBV5-1 and TRBV20-1.

Researchers reported that TCR beta cDNA libraries carried unique molecular identifiers. One entry per CDR3 protein results from TCRdb running MiXCR on the PCR reads. The sample lists hundreds of thousands of distinct CDR3 sequences, 40% to 50% occurring once. V was trimmed by 1 base and J by 1 base, leaving 13 bases between them. The CDR3 contains 16 residues. Per the germline V gene, CDR1 is MNHEY and CDR2 is SVGEGT. The sample consisted of blood. The source is a girl aged 10 to 17 with multiple sclerosis. V is TRBV6-2 or TRBV6-3 and J is TRBJ1-1; perhaps TRBD1 as D (5 bases). CDR3 in DNA: TGTGCCAGCAGTTACTTGCAGGGTTTTACGAACACTGAAGCTTTCTTT. Protein: CASSYLQGFTNTEAFF.